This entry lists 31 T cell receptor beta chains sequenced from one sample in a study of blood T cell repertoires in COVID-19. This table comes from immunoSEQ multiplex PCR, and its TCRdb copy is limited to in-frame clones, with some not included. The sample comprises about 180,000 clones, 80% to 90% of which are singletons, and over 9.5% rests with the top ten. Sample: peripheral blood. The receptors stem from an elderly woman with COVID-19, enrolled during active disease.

CDR3 in DNA: TGTGCCAGCAGCCAAGCCGCAGGGGGCACTGAAGCTTTCTTT. Encoded protein: CASSQAAGGTEAFF. The rearrangement uses TRBV14 and TRBJ1-1; 7 nucleotides agree with TRBD1. Trimming removed 1 base from V and 4 bases from J; junction bases left unmatched: 3. This CDR3 is built from 14 residues. The germline V gene has CDR1 SGHDN and CDR2 FVKESK.

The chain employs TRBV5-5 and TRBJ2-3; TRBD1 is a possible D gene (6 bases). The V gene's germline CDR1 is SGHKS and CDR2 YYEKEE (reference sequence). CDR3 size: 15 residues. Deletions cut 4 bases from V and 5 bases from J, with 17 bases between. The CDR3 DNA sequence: TGTGCCAGCAGCCTGACTACAGGGTTGGGAGATACGCAGTATTTT. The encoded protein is CASSLTTGLGDTQYF.

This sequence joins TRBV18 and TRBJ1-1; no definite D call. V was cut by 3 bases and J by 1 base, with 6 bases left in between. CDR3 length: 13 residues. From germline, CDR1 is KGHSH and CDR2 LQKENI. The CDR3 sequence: CASSPNRNTEAFF. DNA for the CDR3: TGTGCCAGCTCACCTAACAGGAACACTGAAGCTTTCTTT.

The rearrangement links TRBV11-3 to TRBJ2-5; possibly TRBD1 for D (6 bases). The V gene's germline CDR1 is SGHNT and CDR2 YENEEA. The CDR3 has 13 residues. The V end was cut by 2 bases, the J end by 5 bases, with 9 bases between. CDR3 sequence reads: CASSLWDTETQYF. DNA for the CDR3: TGTGCCAGCAGCTTATGGGACACCGAGACCCAGTACTTC.

The CDR3 DNA sequence: TGTGCCAGCAGCCCTGGTATTCCTCGGGAGACCCAGTACTTC. Amino acids: CASSPGIPRETQYF. This chain connects TRBV5-4 to TRBJ2-5; D ambiguous. The V gene's germline CDR1 is SGHNT and CDR2 YYREEE (reference sequence). The CDR3 is made up of 14 amino acids. The V gene lost 4 bases and the J gene lost 5 bases, with 15 bases spanning the gap. Variable domain in full (rest from reference TRBV5-4 and TRBJ2-5): ETGVTQSPTHLIKTRGQQVTLRCSSQSGHNTVSWYQQALGQGPQFIFQYYREEENGRGNFPPRFSGLQFPNYSSELNVNALELDDSALYLCASSPGIPRETQYFGPGTRLLVL.

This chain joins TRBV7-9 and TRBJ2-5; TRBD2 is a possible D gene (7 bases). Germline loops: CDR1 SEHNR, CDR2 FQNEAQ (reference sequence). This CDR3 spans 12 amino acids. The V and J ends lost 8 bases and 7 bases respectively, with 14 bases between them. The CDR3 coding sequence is TGTGCCAGCCTAGGGGGGGGGATGACCCAGTACTTC. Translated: CASLGGGMTQYF.

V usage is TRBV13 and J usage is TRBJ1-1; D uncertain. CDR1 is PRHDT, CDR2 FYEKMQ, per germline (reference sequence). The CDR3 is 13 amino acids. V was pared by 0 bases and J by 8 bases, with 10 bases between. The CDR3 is CASSLGIGREAFF. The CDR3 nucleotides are TGTGCCAGCAGCTTAGGCATCGGGAGGGAAGCTTTCTTT. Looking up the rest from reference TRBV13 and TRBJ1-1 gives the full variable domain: AAGVIQSPRHLIKEKRETATLKCYPIPRHDTVYWYQQGPGQDPQFLISFYEKMQSDKGSIPDRFSAQQFSDYHSELNMSSLELGDSALYFCASSLGIGREAFFGQGTRLTVV.

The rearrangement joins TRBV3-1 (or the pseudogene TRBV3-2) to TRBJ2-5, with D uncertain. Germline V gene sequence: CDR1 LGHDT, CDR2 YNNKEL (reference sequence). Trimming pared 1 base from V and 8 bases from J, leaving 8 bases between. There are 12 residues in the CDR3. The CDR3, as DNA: TGTGCCAGCAGCCAAGTCATCCTAACCCAGTACTTC. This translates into CASSQVILTQYF.

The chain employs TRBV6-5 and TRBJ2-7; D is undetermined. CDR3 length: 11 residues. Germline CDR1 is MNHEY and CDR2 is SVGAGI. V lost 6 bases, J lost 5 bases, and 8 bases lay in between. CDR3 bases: TGTGCCAGCAGGCAGCGTCACGAGCAGTACTTC. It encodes CASRQRHEQYF.

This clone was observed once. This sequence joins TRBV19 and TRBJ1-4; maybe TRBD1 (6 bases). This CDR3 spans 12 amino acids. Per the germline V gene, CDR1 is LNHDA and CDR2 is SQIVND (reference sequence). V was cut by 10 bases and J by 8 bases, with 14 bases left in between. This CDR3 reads CATNRVGEKLFF. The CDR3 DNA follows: TGTGCCACAAACAGGGTTGGAGAAAAACTGTTTTTT.

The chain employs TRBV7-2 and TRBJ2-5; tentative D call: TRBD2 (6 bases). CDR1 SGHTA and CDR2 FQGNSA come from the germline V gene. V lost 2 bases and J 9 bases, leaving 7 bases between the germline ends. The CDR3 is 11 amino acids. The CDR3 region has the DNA TGTGCCAGCAGCTTAACGGGGGCCCAGTACTTC. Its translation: CASSLTGAQYF.

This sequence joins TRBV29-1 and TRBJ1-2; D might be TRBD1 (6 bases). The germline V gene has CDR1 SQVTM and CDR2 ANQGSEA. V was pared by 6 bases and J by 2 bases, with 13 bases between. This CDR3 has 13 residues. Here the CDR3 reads CSVPGTKNYGYTF. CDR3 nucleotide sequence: TGCAGCGTCCCCGGGACAAAAAACTATGGCTACACCTTC.

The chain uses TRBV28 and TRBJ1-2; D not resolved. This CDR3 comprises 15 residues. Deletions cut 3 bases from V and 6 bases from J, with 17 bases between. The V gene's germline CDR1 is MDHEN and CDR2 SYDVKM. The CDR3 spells CASSFSLARGNGYTF. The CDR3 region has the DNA TGTGCCAGCAGTTTTTCGCTGGCCAGAGGGAATGGCTACACCTTC.

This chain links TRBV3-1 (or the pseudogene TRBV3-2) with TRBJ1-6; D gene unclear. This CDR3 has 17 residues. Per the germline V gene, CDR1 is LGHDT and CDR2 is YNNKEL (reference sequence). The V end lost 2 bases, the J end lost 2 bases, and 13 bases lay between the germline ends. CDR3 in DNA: TGTGCCAGCAGCCAAAGAAGGGAGCAGGCCTATAATTCACCCCTCCACTTT. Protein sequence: CASSQRREQAYNSPLHF.

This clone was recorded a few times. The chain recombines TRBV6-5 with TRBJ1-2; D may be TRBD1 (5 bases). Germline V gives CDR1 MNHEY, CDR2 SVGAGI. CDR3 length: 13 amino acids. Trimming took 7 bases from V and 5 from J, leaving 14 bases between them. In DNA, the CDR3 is TGTGCCAGCACCCCCAAGGGGAGGTATGGCTACACCTTC. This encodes CASTPKGRYGYTF.

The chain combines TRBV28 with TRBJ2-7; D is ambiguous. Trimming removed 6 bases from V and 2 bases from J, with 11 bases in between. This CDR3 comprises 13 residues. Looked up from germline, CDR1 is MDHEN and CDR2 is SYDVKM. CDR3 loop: CASSPTPTYEQYF. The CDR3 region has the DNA TGTGCCAGCAGCCCCACCCCTACCTACGAGCAGTACTTC.

CDR3: CASSLRAVGQPTSYNEQFF. The CDR3 region has the DNA TGTGCCAGCAGCTTACGTGCCGTAGGACAGCCGACCTCCTACAATGAGCAGTTCTTC. The chain has TRBV11-2 and TRBJ2-1, with TRBD1 as a possible D gene (6 bases). CDR1 and CDR2 (germline): SGHAT, FQNNGV. Between the trimmed V and J ends, which lost 2 bases and 0 bases, there was a span of 20 bases. This CDR3 comprises 19 residues.

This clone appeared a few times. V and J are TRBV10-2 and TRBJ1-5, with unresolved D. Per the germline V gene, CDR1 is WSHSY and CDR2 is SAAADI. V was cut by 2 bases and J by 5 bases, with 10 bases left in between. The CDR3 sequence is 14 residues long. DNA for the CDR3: TGCGCCAGCAGTGAGAGTCGCGGATATCAGCCCCAGCATTTT. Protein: CASSESRGYQPQHF.

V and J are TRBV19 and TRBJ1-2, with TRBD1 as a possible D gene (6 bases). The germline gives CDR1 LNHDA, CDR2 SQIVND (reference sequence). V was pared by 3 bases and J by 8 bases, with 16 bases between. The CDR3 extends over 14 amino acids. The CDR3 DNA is TGTGCCAGTAGTATTGCGACAGGTGGAGGAGGCTACACCTTC. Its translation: CASSIATGGGGYTF.

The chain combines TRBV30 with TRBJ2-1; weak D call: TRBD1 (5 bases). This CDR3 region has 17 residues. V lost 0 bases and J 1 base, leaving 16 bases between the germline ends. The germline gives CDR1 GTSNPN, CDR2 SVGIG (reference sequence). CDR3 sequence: CAWSVRYGRASYNEQFF. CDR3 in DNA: TGTGCCTGGAGTGTAAGATATGGCAGGGCATCCTACAATGAGCAGTTCTTC. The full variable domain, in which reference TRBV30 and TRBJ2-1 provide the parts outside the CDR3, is SQTIHQWPATLVQPVGSPLSLECTVEGTSNPNLYWYRQAAGRGLQLLFYSVGIGQISSEVPQNLSASRPQDRQFILSSKKLLLSDSGFYLCAWSVRYGRASYNEQFFGPGTRLTVL.

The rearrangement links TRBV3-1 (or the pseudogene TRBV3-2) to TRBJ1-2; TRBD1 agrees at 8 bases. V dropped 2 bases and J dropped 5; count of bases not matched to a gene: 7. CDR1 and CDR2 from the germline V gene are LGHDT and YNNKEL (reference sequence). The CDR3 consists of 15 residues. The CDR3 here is CASSQTRQGRYGYTF. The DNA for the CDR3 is TGTGCCAGCAGCCAAACTAGACAGGGGAGGTATGGCTACACCTTC.

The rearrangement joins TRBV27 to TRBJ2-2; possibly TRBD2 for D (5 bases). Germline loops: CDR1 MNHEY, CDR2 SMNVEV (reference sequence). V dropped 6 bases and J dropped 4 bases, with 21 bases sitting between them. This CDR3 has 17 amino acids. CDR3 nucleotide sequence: TGTGCCAGCAGGAGGGCAAGCGGAACGAGGAGCACCGGGGAGCTGTTTTTT. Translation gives CASRRASGTRSTGELFF.

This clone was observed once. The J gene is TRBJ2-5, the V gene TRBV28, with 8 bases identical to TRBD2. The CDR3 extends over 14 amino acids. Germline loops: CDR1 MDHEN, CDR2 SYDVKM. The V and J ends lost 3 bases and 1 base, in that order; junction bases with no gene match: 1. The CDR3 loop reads CASSFTSGQETQYF. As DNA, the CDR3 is TGTGCCAGCAGTTTTACTAGCGGCCAAGAGACCCAGTACTTC.

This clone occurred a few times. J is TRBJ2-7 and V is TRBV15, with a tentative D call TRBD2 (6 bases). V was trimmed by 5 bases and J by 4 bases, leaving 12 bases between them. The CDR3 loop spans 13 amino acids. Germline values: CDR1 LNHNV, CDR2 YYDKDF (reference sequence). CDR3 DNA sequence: TGTGCCACCAGCCCCTTCGGGGGTTACGAGCAGTACTTC. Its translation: CATSPFGGYEQYF.

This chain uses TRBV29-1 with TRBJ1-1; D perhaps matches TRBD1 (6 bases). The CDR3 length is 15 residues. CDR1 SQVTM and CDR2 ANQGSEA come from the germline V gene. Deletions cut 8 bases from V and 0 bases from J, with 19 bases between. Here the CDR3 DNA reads TGCAGCTCAAGAGGGGGGGGTGGACTGAACACTGAAGCTTTCTTT. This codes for CSSRGGGGLNTEAFF.

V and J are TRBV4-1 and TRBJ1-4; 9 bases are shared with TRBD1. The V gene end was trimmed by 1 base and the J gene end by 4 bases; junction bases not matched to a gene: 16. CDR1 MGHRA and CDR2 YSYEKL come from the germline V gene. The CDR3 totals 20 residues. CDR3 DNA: TGCGCCAGCAGCCAAGTTTACTACAGAGGCGGGACAGGGCTTAATGAAAAACTGTTTTTT. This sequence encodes CASSQVYYRGGTGLNEKLFF.

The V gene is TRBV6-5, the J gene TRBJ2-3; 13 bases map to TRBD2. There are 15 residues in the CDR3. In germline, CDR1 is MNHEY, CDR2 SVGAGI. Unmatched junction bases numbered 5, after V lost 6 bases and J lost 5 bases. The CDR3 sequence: CASRRLAGGQDTQYF. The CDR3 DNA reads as TGTGCCAGCAGGCGACTAGCGGGAGGCCAAGATACGCAGTATTTT.

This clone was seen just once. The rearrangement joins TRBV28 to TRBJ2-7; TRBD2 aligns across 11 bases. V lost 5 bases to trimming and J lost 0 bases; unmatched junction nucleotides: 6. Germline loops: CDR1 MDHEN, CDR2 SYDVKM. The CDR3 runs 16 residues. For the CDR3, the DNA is TGTGCCAGCAGTCCCCCTGGACTAGCGGGCTCCTACGAGCAGTACTTC. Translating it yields CASSPPGLAGSYEQYF.

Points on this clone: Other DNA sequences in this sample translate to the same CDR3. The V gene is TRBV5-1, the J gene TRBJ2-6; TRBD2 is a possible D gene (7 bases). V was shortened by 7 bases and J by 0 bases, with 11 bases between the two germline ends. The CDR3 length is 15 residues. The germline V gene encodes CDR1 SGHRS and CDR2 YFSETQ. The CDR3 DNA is TGCGCCAGCTCGGGGGGCGCCTCTGGGGCCAACGTCCTGACTTTC. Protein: CASSGGASGANVLTF. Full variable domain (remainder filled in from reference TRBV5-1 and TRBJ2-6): KAGVTQTPRYLIKTRGQQVTLSCSPISGHRSVSWYQQTPGQGLQFLFEYFSETQRNKGNFPGRFSGRQFSNSRSEMNVSTLELGDSALYLCASSGGASGANVLTFGAGSRLTVL.

The CDR3 DNA follows: TGCAGTGCTAGTCAGCGTCCAACTAATGAAAAACTGTTTTTT. Its translation is CSASQRPTNEKLFF. J is TRBJ1-4 and V is TRBV20-1; D is ambiguous. Germline assignment: CDR1 DFQATT and CDR2 SNEGSKA (reference sequence). V dropped 3 bases and J dropped 0 bases, with 8 bases sitting between them. CDR3 size: 14 residues.

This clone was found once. The CDR3, as DNA: TGTGCCAGCAGCGCAGAGGGACAGGGGGTCGAGCAGTACTTC. Translating gives CASSAEGQGVEQYF. The chain employs TRBV5-4 and TRBJ2-7; 11 bases are a match to TRBD1. This CDR3 has 14 amino acids. Germline V gene lookup returns CDR1 SGHNT and CDR2 YYREEE (reference sequence). Trimming cost V 4 bases and J 6 bases; bases outside gene matches: 6.